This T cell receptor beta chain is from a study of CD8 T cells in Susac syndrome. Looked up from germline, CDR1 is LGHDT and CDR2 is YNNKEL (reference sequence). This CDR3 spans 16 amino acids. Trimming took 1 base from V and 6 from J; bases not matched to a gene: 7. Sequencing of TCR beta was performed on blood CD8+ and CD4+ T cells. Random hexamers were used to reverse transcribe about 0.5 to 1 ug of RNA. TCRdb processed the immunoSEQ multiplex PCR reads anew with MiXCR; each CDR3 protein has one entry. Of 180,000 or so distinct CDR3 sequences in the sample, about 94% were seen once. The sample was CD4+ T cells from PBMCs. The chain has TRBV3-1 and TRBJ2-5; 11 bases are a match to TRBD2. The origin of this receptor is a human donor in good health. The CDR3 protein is CASSQATSGGGKTQYF. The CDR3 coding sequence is TGTGCCAGCAGCCAAGCAACTAGCGGGGGTGGAAAGACCCAGTACTTC.